These 27 T cell receptor beta chains came from one sample sequenced in a study of blood T cell repertoires in COVID-19. Produced via immunoSEQ multiplex PCR; TCRdb's table is partial and in-frame only. The table shows under 200,000 clones, with approximately 89% occurring only once. The sample was peripheral blood. Source of these receptors: a man aged 70 or older with acute or convalescent COVID-19.

This clone occurred once. The chain uses TRBV6-5 and TRBJ2-5, with 9 positions matching TRBD1. Germline V gene sequence: CDR1 MNHEY, CDR2 SVGAGI. This CDR3 region has 14 residues. Trimming took 8 bases from V and 4 from J; bases not matched to a gene: 8. The CDR3 here is CASEFTGGPETQYF. The CDR3 DNA follows: TGTGCCAGCGAATTCACAGGGGGCCCAGAGACCCAGTACTTC.

This chain links TRBV15 with TRBJ2-7; 7 positions agree with TRBD2. V dropped 1 base and J dropped 5; count of bases not matched to a gene: 5. The CDR3 loop spans 14 amino acids. Germline loops: CDR1 LNHNV, CDR2 YYDKDF (reference sequence). CDR3 sequence reads: CATSRGGTIDEQYF. CDR3 nucleotides: TGTGCCACCAGCAGAGGAGGGACTATTGACGAGCAGTACTTC.

The genes are TRBV7-3 and TRBJ1-6; 9 positions match TRBD1. The CDR3 length is 15 residues. J was trimmed by 9 bases and V by 2 bases; bases with no gene match: 5. Germline V lookup: CDR1 SGHTA, CDR2 FQGTGA. CDR3 bases: TGTGCCAGCAGCTTAGCGGGACAGGGTATTTCACCCCTCCACTTT. Translating it yields CASSLAGQGISPLHF.

The CDR3, as DNA: TGTGCCAGCAGCCCCCTCGGCGGGGGAAAGCAAGAGACCCAGTACTTC. Translation gives CASSPLGGGKQETQYF. The V call is TRBV11-3, the J call TRBJ2-5; 7 bases agree with TRBD2. This CDR3 contains 16 residues. CDR1 is SGHNT, CDR2 YENEEA, per germline. Unmatched junction bases numbered 11, after V lost 5 bases and J lost 2 bases.

This clone was detected once. The chain employs TRBV4-3 and TRBJ1-2; 8 nucleotides match TRBD1. The V gene end was trimmed by 2 bases and the J gene end by 2 bases; junction bases not matched to a gene: 4. Germline lookup yields CDR1 LGHNA and CDR2 YSLEER. The CDR3 runs to 15 residues. The CDR3 nucleotides read TGCGCCAGCAGCCAACAGACAGGGGACAACTATGGCTACACCTTC. Its translation: CASSQQTGDNYGYTF.

This chain connects TRBV7-8 to TRBJ2-1; D gene unclear. Trimming pared 6 bases from V and 0 bases from J, leaving 15 bases between. Germline lookup yields CDR1 SGHVS and CDR2 FQNEAQ. The CDR3 consists of 16 residues. CDR3 sequence: CASSPVEARSYNEQFF. In DNA form, the CDR3 reads TGTGCCAGCAGTCCAGTGGAAGCGCGCTCCTACAATGAGCAGTTCTTC.

The chain uses TRBV6-5 and TRBJ2-7; weak D call: TRBD2 (7 bases). The CDR3 is made up of 14 amino acids. In germline, CDR1 is MNHEY, CDR2 SVGAGI. The V end was cut by 7 bases, the J end by 3 bases, with 16 bases between. CDR3 amino acids: CASNRQGRVYEQYF. The CDR3 DNA is TGTGCCAGCAACCGGCAGGGGAGGGTCTACGAGCAGTACTTC.

In its sample, this clone was seen once. The chain recombines TRBV9 with TRBJ1-1; D unresolved. This CDR3 spans 15 amino acids. Germline V gene sequence: CDR1 SGDLS, CDR2 YYNGEE. Trimming cost V 4 bases and J 4 bases, with 17 bases left between them. CDR3 nucleotide sequence: TGTGCCAGCAGCCCAAGCCCCCAGGCGGGCACTGAAGCTTTCTTT. Translation gives CASSPSPQAGTEAFF.

A single count supports this clone. The chain uses TRBV30 and TRBJ1-4; no firm D call. Germline CDR1 is GTSNPN and CDR2 is SVGIG (reference sequence). There are 11 residues in the CDR3. V was cut by 5 bases and J by 4 bases, with 5 bases left in between. The CDR3 region is CAWSGNEKLFF. CDR3 sequence (DNA): TGTGCCTGGTCCGGTAATGAAAAACTGTTTTTT.

The chain couples TRBV5-1 to TRBJ1-1, with 9 nucleotides matching TRBD1. Trimming took 4 bases from V and 5 from J; bases not matched to a gene: 15. Germline lookup yields CDR1 SGHRS and CDR2 YFSETQ. This CDR3 has 17 amino acids. The CDR3: CASSRIPGQGSGTEAFF. The CDR3 DNA is TGCGCCAGCAGCCGAATACCGGGACAGGGTTCGGGGACTGAAGCTTTCTTT.

The gene calls are TRBV4-2 and TRBJ2-7, with a weak D call TRBD2 (5 bases). V was shortened by 0 bases and J by 7 bases, with 7 bases between the two germline ends. The CDR3 length is 12 residues. The germline gives CDR1 LGHNA, CDR2 YNFKEQ. In DNA form, the CDR3 reads TGTGCCAGCAGCCAAGATACTAGAGAGCAGTACTTC. Its translation: CASSQDTREQYF.

The chain couples TRBV20-1 to TRBJ2-3, with a weak D call TRBD1 (6 bases). The V and J ends lost 3 bases and 0 bases respectively, with 16 bases between them. This CDR3 has 16 amino acids. Germline V gives CDR1 DFQATT, CDR2 SNEGSKA (reference sequence). CDR3 amino acids: CSASPGQYASTDTQYF. CDR3 DNA sequence: TGCAGTGCTAGTCCCGGACAGTATGCTAGCACAGATACGCAGTATTTT.

This clone has just one count. The CDR3 region is CASSRYYGYTF. Here the CDR3 DNA reads TGTGCCAGCAGCCGTTACTATGGCTACACCTTC. This chain links TRBV6-5 with TRBJ1-2; no reliable D call. CDR3 length equals 11 residues. Germline assignment: CDR1 MNHEY and CDR2 SVGAGI. V was pared by 6 bases and J by 3 bases, with 5 bases between.

J is TRBJ1-6 and V is TRBV7-2, with unresolved D. V lost 6 bases and J 0 bases, leaving 6 bases between the germline ends. CDR1 and CDR2 from the germline V gene are SGHTA and FQGNSA. The length of the CDR3 is 14 residues. This CDR3 reads CASRVSSYNSPLHF. The CDR3 nucleotides read TGTGCCAGCAGGGTCAGCTCCTATAATTCACCCCTCCACTTT.

This clone has only one observation. This chain connects TRBV5-6 to TRBJ1-6; tentative D call: TRBD1 (6 bases). The CDR3 is made up of 13 amino acids. Germline CDR1 and CDR2: SGHDT and YYEEEE. Deletions cut 7 bases from V and 10 bases from J, with 15 bases between. CDR3 protein: CASCQGSGSPLHF. CDR3 coding DNA: TGTGCCAGCTGTCAGGGGTCAGGATCACCCCTCCACTTT.

V usage is TRBV9 and J usage is TRBJ2-3, with 7 bases lining up with TRBD2. This CDR3 is built from 17 residues. V was clipped by 5 bases and J by 0 bases; unmatched bases: 12. Looked up from germline, CDR1 is SGDLS and CDR2 is YYNGEE. DNA of the CDR3: TGTGCCAGCAGTTTAATGGGGGGGTCCGCTAGCACAGATACGCAGTATTTT. As protein: CASSLMGGSASTDTQYF.

A single count supports this clone. CDR3 loop: CAWSSGLAQYF. The CDR3 DNA reads as TGTGCCTGGAGTTCGGGACTAGCGCAGTATTTT. The rearrangement uses TRBV30 and TRBJ2-3; 8 bases align to TRBD2. The germline V gene encodes CDR1 GTSNPN and CDR2 SVGIG (reference sequence). J lost 10 bases, V lost 2 bases, and 2 bases had no gene match. CDR3 size: 11 residues.

This rearrangement joins TRBV7-3 to TRBJ2-3, with 8 bases fitting TRBD1. V lost 6 bases, J lost 5 bases, and 7 bases stayed unmatched. Germline CDR1 and CDR2: SGHTA and FQGTGA. The CDR3 sequence is 14 residues long. CDR3 sequence reads: CASSSAGGEDTQYF. For the CDR3, the DNA is TGTGCCAGCAGTTCTGCAGGGGGCGAAGATACGCAGTATTTT.

The chain links TRBV9 to TRBJ2-2, with 9 bases that match TRBD2. CDR1 is SGDLS, CDR2 YYNGEE, per germline. The CDR3 contains 16 residues. J lost 7 bases, V lost 4 bases, and 11 bases had no gene match. This CDR3 is CASSPLGGRASGELFF. Here the CDR3 DNA reads TGTGCCAGCAGCCCCCTAGGCGGGAGGGCTAGCGGGGAGCTGTTTTTT.

This rearrangement joins TRBV9 to TRBJ1-4, with no clear D. Germline CDR1 is SGDLS and CDR2 is YYNGEE. The CDR3 has 15 residues. The V gene lost 0 bases and the J gene lost 8 bases, with 14 bases spanning the gap. DNA for the CDR3: TGTGCCAGCAGCGTAGGACCGACGGGAGGGGAAAAACTGTTTTTT. This translates into CASSVGPTGGEKLFF.

This sequence joins TRBV19 and TRBJ1-5; D may be TRBD1 (5 bases). V lost 4 bases, J lost 5 bases, and 12 bases lay in between. CDR3 length equals 14 residues. Germline V gene sequence: CDR1 LNHDA, CDR2 SQIVND (reference sequence). The CDR3 bases are TGTGCCAGTAGTACATGGGAGGGGCATCAGCCCCAGCATTTT. As protein: CASSTWEGHQPQHF.

The chain recombines TRBV5-4 with TRBJ2-5, with a tentative D call TRBD1 (6 bases). V was clipped by 6 bases and J by 7 bases, with 16 bases between them. This CDR3 is built from 13 residues. In germline, CDR1 is SGHNT, CDR2 YYREEE (reference sequence). For the CDR3, the DNA is TGTGCCAGCACCGGTGGGGGCACTCGGACCCAGTACTTC. This translates into CASTGGGTRTQYF.

The chain links TRBV5-1 to TRBJ1-4; no clear D. The germline gives CDR1 SGHRS, CDR2 YFSETQ. The CDR3 extends over 14 amino acids. The ends were cut back, 1 base at V and 7 bases at J, with 11 bases in the middle. CDR3 in DNA: TGCGCCAGCAGCTTGAGGCTGGGAGGTGAAAAACTGTTTTTT. Translation: CASSLRLGGEKLFF.

This clone was counted only a few times. The chain links TRBV20-1 to TRBJ2-5, with unresolved D. The V gene's germline CDR1 is DFQATT and CDR2 SNEGSKA (reference sequence). The CDR3 sequence is 13 residues long. The V end lost 3 bases, the J end lost 2 bases, and 10 bases lay between the germline ends. CDR3: CSASLQVQETQYF. In DNA form, the CDR3 reads TGCAGTGCTAGTTTGCAGGTACAAGAGACCCAGTACTTC.

This clone was seen just once. The V call is TRBV5-1, the J call TRBJ1-1; maybe TRBD1 (5 bases). The V and J ends lost 4 bases and 4 bases respectively, with 14 bases between them. CDR3 length: 14 amino acids. Germline loops: CDR1 SGHRS, CDR2 YFSETQ. Written as DNA, the CDR3 is TGCGCCAGCAGCCTATCAGGGATGGGCACTGAAGCTTTCTTT. Translating gives CASSLSGMGTEAFF.

This chain connects TRBV18 to TRBJ2-2; 8 positions agree with TRBD2. The length of the CDR3 is 16 residues. CDR1 and CDR2 (germline): KGHSH, LQKENI. The V gene end was trimmed by 4 bases and the J gene end by 2 bases; junction bases not matched to a gene: 6. In DNA form, the CDR3 reads TGTGCCAGCTCACGCCGAGCGGGGGACAACACCGGGGAGCTGTTTTTT. This translates into CASSRRAGDNTGELFF.

This chain links TRBV5-1 with TRBJ2-7; TRBD1 might be the D (5 bases). Per germline, CDR1 SGHRS and CDR2 YFSETQ. The CDR3 sequence is 16 residues long. The germline V and J ends were trimmed by 0 bases and 0 bases, with 13 bases remaining between them. The CDR3 protein is CASSLVRAPSSYEQYF. In DNA, the CDR3 is TGCGCCAGCAGCTTGGTCAGGGCGCCCAGCTCCTACGAGCAGTACTTC.